One sample yielded the 24 T cell receptor beta chains listed below, sequenced in a study of T cell responses to AZD1222 COVID-19 vaccine. Profiled with immunoSEQ multiplex PCR; TCRdb holds only in-frame clones, not every one. This sample has fewer than 130,000 clones, with roughly 92% found just once. The sequencing used peripheral blood, collected on day 0 of AZD1222 vaccination. These receptors were taken from an adult in good health.

This clone was recorded only once. V usage is TRBV30 and J usage is TRBJ1-1; no clear D. The CDR3 length is 13 residues. In germline, CDR1 is GTSNPN, CDR2 SVGIG (reference sequence). Deletions cut 4 bases from V and 1 base from J, with 10 bases between. The chain's CDR3 is CAWKIESNTEAFF. As DNA, the CDR3 is TGTGCCTGGAAAATAGAATCGAACACTGAAGCTTTCTTT. The whole variable domain, remainder taken from reference TRBV30 and TRBJ1-1, is SQTIHQWPATLVQPVGSPLSLECTVEGTSNPNLYWYRQAAGRGLQLLFYSVGIGQISSEVPQNLSASRPQDRQFILSSKKLLLSDSGFYLCAWKIESNTEAFFGQGTRLTVV.

The genes are TRBV27 and TRBJ1-6, with D perhaps matching TRBD1 (5 bases). The V end was cut by 3 bases, the J end by 3 bases, with 6 bases between. The CDR3 sequence is 14 residues long. Germline V CDR1 and CDR2: MNHEY, SMNVEV (reference sequence). This CDR3 is CASSFQGYNSPLHF. As DNA, the CDR3 is TGTGCCAGCAGTTTCCAGGGCTATAATTCACCCCTCCACTTT.

This sequence joins TRBV4-1 and TRBJ2-3; TRBD2 matches at 8 bases. V lost 1 base, J lost 1 base, and 4 bases stayed unmatched. The CDR3 consists of 16 residues. Germline CDR1 is MGHRA and CDR2 is YSYEKL. The CDR3 region has the DNA TGCGCCAGCAGCCAAGTAGCGGGGCCTCGCACAGATACGCAGTATTTT. Encoded protein: CASSQVAGPRTDTQYF.

The rearrangement uses TRBV30 and TRBJ1-5; D is perhaps TRBD1 (6 bases). V lost 0 bases to trimming and J lost 11 bases, with 11 bases between them. The CDR3 is 12 amino acids. Germline CDR1 reads GTSNPN; CDR2 reads SVGIG (reference sequence). CDR3 in amino acids: CAWSVRGGSQHF. The CDR3 DNA sequence: TGTGCCTGGAGTGTACGAGGGGGGTCCCAGCATTTT.

This CDR3 is CATVGLRGSSPLHF. CDR3 nucleotide sequence: TGTGCCACCGTTGGGTTGAGAGGGAGCTCACCCCTCCACTTT. The chain joins TRBV2 to TRBJ1-6; D call uncertain. This CDR3 is built from 14 residues. Trimming took off 10 bases at V and 10 bases at J, with 20 bases between the two ends. The germline V gene encodes CDR1 SNHLY and CDR2 FYNNEI. The full variable domain, completed using reference TRBV2 and TRBJ1-6, is EPEVTQTPSHQVTQMGQEVILRCVPISNHLYFYWYRQILGQKVEFLVSFYNNEISEKSEIFDDQFSVERPDGSNFTLKIRSTKLEDSAMYFCATVGLRGSSPLHFGNGTRLTVT.

This chain uses TRBV7-2 with TRBJ2-7, with TRBD1 matching over 9 bases. The CDR3 consists of 16 residues. Germline-derived CDR1 and CDR2 are SGHTA and FQGNSA. The V gene end was trimmed by 1 base and the J gene end by 3 bases; junction bases not matched to a gene: 7. CDR3 nucleotide sequence: TGTGCCAGCAGCTTAGACACCGGGACAGGGAGCTACGAGCAGTACTTC. Translation gives CASSLDTGTGSYEQYF.

The V gene is TRBV7-9, the J gene TRBJ1-2; D may be TRBD1 (5 bases). CDR3 length: 13 amino acids. V lost 5 bases to trimming and J lost 4 bases, with 11 bases between them. Germline-derived CDR1 and CDR2 are SEHNR and FQNEAQ (reference sequence). CDR3 DNA: TGTGCCAGCAGCCCCGGGGGGAGCTATGGCTACACCTTC. Its translation is CASSPGGSYGYTF.

The chain employs TRBV5-1 and TRBJ1-1; no clear D gene. Looked up from germline, CDR1 is SGHRS and CDR2 is YFSETQ. V gave up 0 bases and J gave up 3 bases, with 6 bases separating them. The length of the CDR3 is 13 residues. DNA for the CDR3: TGCGCCAGCAGCTTGGTCGGGGACACTGAAGCTTTCTTT. It translates to CASSLVGDTEAFF.

The chain couples TRBV7-9 to TRBJ1-1, with D perhaps TRBD1 (5 bases). Looked up from germline, CDR1 is SEHNR and CDR2 is FQNEAQ (reference sequence). This CDR3 has 15 amino acids. V was pared by 0 bases and J by 0 bases, with 8 bases between. CDR3 nucleotides: TGTGCCAGCAGCTTAGCCCAGGGACTGAACACTGAAGCTTTCTTT. Translation: CASSLAQGLNTEAFF. The entire variable domain, with the rest obtained from reference TRBV7-9 and TRBJ1-1, is as follows: DTGVSQNPRHKITKRGQNVTFRCDPISEHNRLYWYRQTLGQGPEFLTYFQNEAQLEKSRLLSDRFSAERPKGSFSTLEIQRTEQGDSAMYLCASSLAQGLNTEAFFGQGTRLTVV.

This chain uses TRBV19 with TRBJ1-1, with 7 bases aligning to TRBD1. Unmatched junction bases numbered 6, after V lost 5 bases and J lost 3 bases. Germline values: CDR1 LNHDA, CDR2 SQIVND (reference sequence). This CDR3 contains 14 residues. In nucleotides, the CDR3 is TGTGCCAGTAGTGCCACAGGGGCGGACACTGAAGCTTTCTTT. Amino acids: CASSATGADTEAFF.

This rearrangement joins TRBV2 to TRBJ1-5; D call uncertain. CDR1 and CDR2 from the germline V gene are SNHLY and FYNNEI. Between the trimmed V and J ends, which lost 2 bases and 3 bases, there was a span of 14 bases. The CDR3 extends over 16 amino acids. The CDR3 nucleotides are TGTGCCAGCAGTGAAATAGGGCAGGTATTCAATCAGCCCCAGCATTTT. This translates into CASSEIGQVFNQPQHF.

The chain employs TRBV7-8 and TRBJ1-6; maybe TRBD1 (6 bases). The CDR3 has 14 amino acids. Trimming pared 8 bases from V and 4 bases from J, leaving 12 bases between. The germline CDR1 and CDR2 sequences are SGHVS and FQNEAQ. In DNA, the CDR3 is TGTGCCAGCTGGGGGCAGTCTTATAATTCACCCCTCCACTTT. This codes for CASWGQSYNSPLHF.

This rearrangement joins TRBV4-1 to TRBJ2-3, with D uncertain. The V gene lost 0 bases and the J gene lost 9 bases, with 7 bases spanning the gap. Per the germline V gene, CDR1 is MGHRA and CDR2 is YSYEKL. The CDR3 totals 12 residues. For the CDR3, the DNA is TGCGCCAGCAGCCAAGATCCTAAAACGCAGTATTTT. Amino acids: CASSQDPKTQYF.

This sequence joins TRBV11-2 and TRBJ2-7; maybe TRBD2 (5 bases). Trimming stripped 1 base from V and 0 bases from J, with 19 bases between. This CDR3 is built from 18 residues. CDR1 is SGHAT and CDR2 is FQNNGV in the germline V gene. The CDR3 nucleotides are TGTGCCAGCAGCTTAGGCCCTTCGCGGGTGTTGAGCTCCTACGAGCAGTACTTC. Encoded protein: CASSLGPSRVLSSYEQYF.

The chain employs TRBV10-2 and TRBJ1-3, with 9 positions matching TRBD1. This CDR3 has 15 residues. Trimming took 8 bases from V and 0 from J; bases not matched to a gene: 5. Germline assignment: CDR1 WSHSY and CDR2 SAAADI. The CDR3 sequence is CASCRDRASGNTIYF. The CDR3 DNA sequence: TGCGCCAGCTGCCGGGACAGGGCCTCTGGAAACACCATATATTTT.

A single count supports this clone. This chain joins TRBV11-2 and TRBJ1-2, with TRBD1 matching 9 bases. Germline V gene sequence: CDR1 SGHAT, CDR2 FQNNGV. This CDR3 is 16 amino acids long. J gave up 3 bases and V 5 bases, and 10 bases lay outside the gene matches. CDR3 in DNA: TGTGCCAGCAGCGGGGCCGGGGACAGGGTCGACTATGGCTACACCTTC. Translating it yields CASSGAGDRVDYGYTF.

The chain recombines TRBV29-1 with TRBJ1-5, with D possibly TRBD1 on 5 matching bases. The CDR3 runs to 13 residues. Germline-derived CDR1 and CDR2 are SQVTM and ANQGSEA. V was trimmed by 5 bases and J by 3 bases, leaving 11 bases between them. The CDR3 spells CSVSRGTNQPQHF. In DNA, the CDR3 is TGCAGCGTTAGTAGGGGTACCAATCAGCCCCAGCATTTT. The full variable domain, rest sourced from reference TRBV29-1 and TRBJ1-5, is SAVISQKPSRDICQRGTSLTIQCQVDSQVTMMFWYRQQPGQSLTLIATANQGSEATYESGFVIDKFPISRPNLTFSTLTVSNMSPEDSSIYLCSVSRGTNQPQHFGDGTRLSIL.

This sequence joins TRBV11-2 and TRBJ2-5; 11 positions agree with TRBD1. This CDR3 has 17 amino acids. With 1 base clipped from V and 2 bases from J, the junction kept 6 bases outside the gene matches. CDR1 is SGHAT and CDR2 is FQNNGV in the germline V gene. CDR3 DNA sequence: TGTGCCAGCAGCTTAGGAGCCGGGACAGGGGGTCAAGAGACCCAGTACTTC. Its protein is CASSLGAGTGGQETQYF.

The rearrangement links TRBV7-9 to TRBJ1-1; D is uncertain. V was trimmed by 1 base and J by 5 bases, leaving 8 bases between them. This CDR3 spans 13 amino acids. CDR1 and CDR2 from the germline V gene are SEHNR and FQNEAQ (reference sequence). CDR3 DNA: TGTGCCAGCAGCTTAGAGGTAGGAACTGAAGCTTTCTTT. Protein sequence: CASSLEVGTEAFF.

The genes are TRBV5-4 and TRBJ1-2, with TRBD1 as a possible D gene (5 bases). The CDR3 has 12 amino acids. The germline gives CDR1 SGHNT, CDR2 YYREEE (reference sequence). Trimming removed 4 bases from V and 5 bases from J, with 9 bases in between. CDR3 in amino acids: CASSLGHYGYTF. CDR3 bases: TGTGCCAGCAGCCTCGGACATTATGGCTACACCTTC. Variable domain in full (rest from reference TRBV5-4 and TRBJ1-2): ETGVTQSPTHLIKTRGQQVTLRCSSQSGHNTVSWYQQALGQGPQFIFQYYREEENGRGNFPPRFSGLQFPNYSSELNVNALELDDSALYLCASSLGHYGYTFGSGTRLTVV.

This chain uses TRBV15 with TRBJ2-7; D perhaps matches TRBD1 (6 bases). V was pared by 3 bases and J by 3 bases, with 18 bases between. CDR3 size: 16 residues. Germline CDR1 reads LNHNV; CDR2 reads YYDKDF (reference sequence). Here the CDR3 reads CATSRPPGATNYEQYF. DNA of the CDR3: TGTGCCACCAGCAGGCCCCCAGGGGCGACCAACTACGAGCAGTACTTC.

This chain links TRBV6-1 with TRBJ1-2, with 9 bases identical to TRBD1. From germline, CDR1 is MNHNS and CDR2 SASEGT. V trimming: 3 bases; J trimming: 2 bases; junction bases outside the gene matches: 4. The CDR3 runs to 15 residues. Here the CDR3 DNA reads TGTGCCAGCAGTGATACCGGGACAGGGAACTATGGCTACACCTTC. Its translation is CASSDTGTGNYGYTF.

The CDR3 DNA sequence: TGTGCCTGGAGCGAGGGGTTTCCCTCGCCCCAGCATTTT. It specifies CAWSEGFPSPQHF. This chain uses TRBV30 with TRBJ1-5, with a weak D call TRBD1 (5 bases). Germline assignment: CDR1 GTSNPN and CDR2 SVGIG (reference sequence). Trimming shortened V by 3 bases and J by 9 bases, and 15 bases separated the two germline ends. CDR3 length: 13 residues.

This rearrangement joins TRBV28 to TRBJ1-2; D call uncertain. V dropped 6 bases and J dropped 8 bases, with 16 bases sitting between them. The CDR3 has 13 residues. In germline, CDR1 is MDHEN, CDR2 SYDVKM. The CDR3, as DNA: TGTGCCAGCAGAGGTAGGAGTGGGGAAGGCTACACCTTC. Translated: CASRGRSGEGYTF.